This TCR beta chain was profiled in a study of neurological immune-mediated disorders. The CDR3 contains 12 residues. The germline V gene encodes CDR1 SGHTA and CDR2 FQGNSA. MiXCR, applied by TCRdb to the 5' RACE reads, yields one record per CDR3 protein. The table shows about 120,000 distinct CDR3 sequences, with roughly 3.1% occurring only once. This clonotype was seen only a few times. A single base separates this from a much larger clone, so it may be a read error. This clonotype originated in a woman aged 25-40 years with multiple sclerosis. Sequenced material: PBMCs. The rearrangement links TRBV7-2 to TRBJ2-7; no clear D gene. The chain's CDR3 is CASSSISYAQYF. In DNA, the CDR3 is TGTGCCAGCAGCTCTATCTCCTACGCGCAGTACTTC.